The 6 T cell receptor beta chains given below trace back to one sample, sequenced in a study of technical replicates of blood from several donors. The method was immunoSEQ multiplex PCR; TCRdb's version includes in-frame clones alone and lacks a portion of them. The table includes some 77,000 clones, around nine tenths detected once. Specimen: T cells isolated from PBMCs. These receptor sequences come from a human donor in good health.

There are a few counts of this clone. The chain has TRBV6-6 and TRBJ1-2; D ambiguous. The CDR3 extends over 13 amino acids. V lost 6 bases to trimming and J lost 8 bases, with 16 bases between them. CDR1 MNHNY and CDR2 SVGAGI come from the germline V gene (reference sequence). CDR3 coding DNA: TGTGCCAGCAGCCCTACGTTGTTTCGAGGCTACACCTTC. It specifies CASSPTLFRGYTF.

The gene calls are TRBV19 and TRBJ1-1; 9 bases are shared with TRBD1. Germline CDR1 is LNHDA and CDR2 is SQIVND (reference sequence). V was pared by 7 bases and J by 5 bases, with 5 bases of the junction left unmatched. The CDR3 contains 13 residues. Here the CDR3 reads CASITGGHTEAFF. Here the CDR3 DNA reads TGTGCCAGTATAACAGGGGGCCATACTGAAGCTTTCTTT.

The V and J genes are TRBV6-1 and TRBJ2-3, with TRBD1 matching 7 bases. V lost 2 bases and J lost 3; bases outside the gene matches: 11. Germline CDR1 and CDR2: MNHNS and SASEGT. The CDR3 runs to 17 residues. The CDR3 DNA is TGTGCCAGCAGTGAACGATATGGGACAGCCCTAACAGATACGCAGTATTTT. Amino acid sequence: CASSERYGTALTDTQYF.

This chain joins TRBV12-5 and TRBJ1-3; D gene ambiguous. From germline, CDR1 is LGHNT and CDR2 FRNRAP. This CDR3 comprises 15 residues. V lost 11 bases to trimming and J lost 0 bases, with 17 bases between them. The CDR3, as DNA: TGTGCTTCTAGTGGCGCTGGGAGCTCTGGAAACACCATATATTTT. Its protein is CASSGAGSSGNTIYF.

V is TRBV11-2 and J is TRBJ1-5, with a possible D match to TRBD1 (5 bases). V lost 0 bases and J 0 bases, leaving 9 bases between the germline ends. The CDR3 covers 16 residues. Germline CDR1 is SGHAT and CDR2 is FQNNGV. CDR3 protein: CASSLDWGGSNQPQHF. The CDR3 nucleotides are TGTGCCAGCAGCTTAGATTGGGGGGGTAGCAATCAGCCCCAGCATTTT.

The chain uses TRBV2 and TRBJ1-1; no reliable D call. V was shortened by 4 bases and J by 4 bases, with 10 bases between the two germline ends. The CDR3 runs 13 residues. Germline CDR1 and CDR2: SNHLY and FYNNEI. The CDR3 nucleotides read TGTGCCAGCAGTGTTGAGGTCGGCACTGAAGCTTTCTTT. Translating it yields CASSVEVGTEAFF.